Described below is a single T cell receptor beta chain sequence and its context. Antigen unknown. The data stem from a study of response to subunit inactivated influenza vaccine. Study results and caveats: The authors proposed limited new T cell recruitment per seasonal influenza vaccination.

TCRdb ran MiXCR on the RT-PCR reads and lists one entry per CDR3 protein. Of 200,000 to 300,000 distinct CDR3 sequences detected, roughly an eighth appear once; the ten largest clones hold approximately 8.3%. Trimming removed 5 bases at V and 10 bases at J, with 14 bases between. CDR3 length: 12 amino acids. This material consisted of non-naive T cells sorted from PBMCs, taken 14 days before vaccination. The sequence derives from a man aged 50 to 60 who received an inactivated influenza vaccine. The chain recombines TRBV12-3 or TRBV12-4 with TRBJ1-1; TRBD1 is a possible D gene (6 bases). The CDR3 region is CASSEGDLGAFF. The CDR3 DNA reads TGTGCCAGCAGTGAGGGGGACCTAGGAGCTTTCTTT.